The entry that follows covers one T cell receptor beta chain sequence. No antigen is known for it. No clone much larger than this one lies a single base away; base qualities are absent. The donors were healthy, HIV-negative adults with no recently reported acute infections or vaccinations. Every donor was a Caucasian adult living in Nashville, Tennessee, USA. Magnetic negative selection was used to enrich CD4+ T cells, after which naive cells were positively selected on CD45RA and the negative fraction became the memory subset. After blood collection by leukapheresis, PBMCs were isolated using Ficoll-Histopaque density gradient centrifugation and then cryopreserved in the vapor phase of liquid nitrogen. Analytical flow cytometry was used to check the purity and quantity of each magnetically sorted T cell population. From each sorted fraction, genomic DNA was isolated and quantified by UV absorbance on a Nanodrop 2000c.

The data were obtained in a study of shared clonotypes between healthy human individuals (dated by TCRdb to the early 2020s). In the study overall: The cohort comprised a couple of women and a few men aged 18 to 49 years. To increase sequencing depth and limit assay-specific biases, TCR repertoire library preparation and sequencing were carried out by different laboratories using diverse techniques. Between about 0.94 and 8.9 billion PBMCs per donor were obtained by leukapheresis. For each donor, CD4 naive and CD4 memory were each given three plates, CD8 naive was given two plates, and CD8 memory was given one plate. The study deeply sequenced blood TCR repertoires of several healthy adults to estimate repertoire size and the extent of clonotype sharing between individuals.

V is shortened by 3 bases, J by 0 bases, and the region joining them spans 14 bases. The CDR3 sequence holds 16 residues, the cysteine and phenylalanine included. Only the CDR3 portion is preserved as DNA: 48 bases, with reading frame beginning at the first base. CDR1 and CDR2 were assigned from the germline V gene as MDHEN and SYDVKM. Study-wide findings and limitations: Sampling was restricted to blood, and TCR repertoires in tissues likely differ from the TCR repertoires found in blood. Incomplete sequencing was indicated by rarefaction of sorted-subset datasets, despite the large sequencing depth. Pairwise subsampling led to the expectation that sequencing depth would affect the degree of clonotype sharing among donors. Because the study included a small number of donors, the genetic and exposure-history diversity represented was limited. Naive subsets generally had larger estimated clonotype richness than memory subsets. Sharing across several donors was observed for around 5% of naive CD4, over 3% of naive CD8, 2% to 2.5% of memory CD4, and around 0.4% of memory CD8 clonotypes. Compared with non-shared clonotypes, the clonotypes found in all four sorted-subset donors had higher generation probabilities.

Using the deep immunoSEQ assay, TCR CDR3 regions were amplified from genomic DNA by multiplex PCR. For each cell subset, the extracted genomic DNA was distributed evenly across all wells of several immunoSEQ 96-well plates, and each plate served as one replicate. For sorted subsets, each replicate PCR was loaded with 200 ng genomic DNA, equivalent to 30,000 or so T cell genomes. Purified libraries were measured with a Qubit 3.0 fluorometer, size-checked on a Bioanalyzer 2100, and measured again with the KAPA Library Quantification kit. A separate single-read 150-cycle Illumina NextSeq 550 flow cell was used to sequence each immunoSEQ 96-well plate. The published analysis was carried out like this. The immunoSEQ output contained only junctional sequences without quality scores, so filtering could not match that applied to full-length reads. Sequences were annotated with PyIR, a Python wrapper for IgBLAST v1.9, and V/J genes and CDR3 were assigned using IMGT germline references. Reads were filtered out if the reads had weak V/J assignments (E-value above 1e-6), no CDR3, stop codons, out-of-frame junctions, or ambiguous translated residues. V3J clonotypes were defined as sequences sharing an identical inferred V gene, J gene, and CDR3 amino acid sequence. Percentage overlap between repertoires was computed as shared unique clonotypes divided by the size of the smaller repertoire. Repertoire richness was assessed with RTK rarefaction, the Chao1 estimator, and Recon v2.1 estimates of unobserved clonotypes. Generation probabilities were computed with OLGA for all TCRbeta clonotypes obtained by the gDNA method from four donors. The table comes from immuneACCESS by way of TCRdb, which keeps in-frame sequences with V and J called. Part of the clones is missing from these tables; in studies checked, under half for an unresolved V gene and the rest for unknown reasons. The D gene and trimming were derived from the DNA, and the V and J assignments and clone size from that table. The sample yields approximately 2,000,000 clones; roughly 90% were counted once. The ten largest make up 0.3% to 0.45% of the sample.

The TCR originated in a man younger than 30 in good health. Some clones in this sample may be carry-over from other donors' samples. The sequence joins TRBV28 to TRBJ1-2; the D gene is perhaps TRBD1, on 5 matching bases. The sequenced material came from naive CD4+ T cells from PBMCs. Read against the paper, the sample's cell subset or site label means: CD45RA+ positively selected. CDR3 region: CASSLTGARANYGYTF. The DNA reads TGTGCCAGCAGTTTGACTGGGGCCAGAGCTAACTATGGCTACACCTTC.